This record covers a single T cell receptor beta chain. Its target is not known. Assay used: immunoSEQ multiplex PCR; TCRdb lists only in-frame clones, some missing. The table records some 47,000 clones, 86% of them present only once. The data stem from a study of T cells after posttransplantation cyclophosphamide. Overall study findings and caveats: Donor CD8+ memory clones often dominated recipient blood repertoires at later times.

V trimming: 0 bases; J trimming: 1 base; junction bases outside the gene matches: 4. This CDR3 has 16 amino acids. The V gene's germline CDR1 is SGHRS and CDR2 YFSETQ. The sequence derives from a young man with a blood cancer, CMV-positive, and with a related stem cell donor. The chain carries TRBV5-1 and TRBJ2-1; TRBD2 matches at 7 bases. Specimen: PBMCs. CDR3 sequence reads: CASSLGGSMSYNEQFF. The DNA of the CDR3 is TGCGCCAGCAGCTTGGGCGGGAGCATGTCCTACAATGAGCAGTTCTTC.